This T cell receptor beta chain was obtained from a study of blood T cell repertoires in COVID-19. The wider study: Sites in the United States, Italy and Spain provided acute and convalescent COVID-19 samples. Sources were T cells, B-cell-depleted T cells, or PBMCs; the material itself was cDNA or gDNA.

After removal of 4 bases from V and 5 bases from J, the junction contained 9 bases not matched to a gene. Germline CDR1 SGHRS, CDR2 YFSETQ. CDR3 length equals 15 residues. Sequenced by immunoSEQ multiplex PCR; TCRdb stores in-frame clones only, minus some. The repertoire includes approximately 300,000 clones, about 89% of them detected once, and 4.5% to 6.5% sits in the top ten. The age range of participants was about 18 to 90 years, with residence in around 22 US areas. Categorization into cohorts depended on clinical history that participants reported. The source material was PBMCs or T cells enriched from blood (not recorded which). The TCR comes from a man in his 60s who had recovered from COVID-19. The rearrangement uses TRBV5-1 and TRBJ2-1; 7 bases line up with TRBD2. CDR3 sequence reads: CASSETSRLNNEQFF. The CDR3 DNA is TGCGCCAGCAGCGAGACTAGCCGGTTAAACAATGAGCAGTTCTTC.